These 25 T cell receptor beta chains were sequenced from one sample in a study of T cell changes during pregnancy in multiple sclerosis. TCRdb's table, derived via immunoSEQ multiplex PCR, lists solely in-frame clones and lacks some. This repertoire shows around 57,000 clones, 89% found once; its top ten account for around 2.5%. Sequenced here: peripheral blood, sampled in the first trimester of pregnancy. The source of these receptors is a female donor with multiple sclerosis, enrolled in a pregnancy study.

The V gene is TRBV7-6, the J gene TRBJ1-2; TRBD1 is a possible D gene (5 bases). V gave up 5 bases and J gave up 3 bases, with 22 bases separating them. Germline lookup yields CDR1 SGHVS and CDR2 FNYEAQ. The CDR3 has 17 residues. The CDR3 protein is CASSLAWRGDSDYGYTF. DNA of the CDR3: TGTGCCAGCAGCCTGGCCTGGCGAGGAGACAGTGACTATGGCTACACCTTC.

V usage is TRBV5-5 and J usage is TRBJ2-1, with D tentatively TRBD2 (6 bases). Deletions cut 1 base from V and 0 bases from J, with 11 bases between. The CDR3 has 16 residues. Germline lookup yields CDR1 SGHKS and CDR2 YYEKEE (reference sequence). The CDR3: CASSLLAGSSYNEQFF. DNA for the CDR3: TGTGCCAGCAGCTTGTTGGCGGGGTCCTCCTACAATGAGCAGTTCTTC.

The V call is TRBV9, the J call TRBJ2-3, with TRBD2 identical over 11 bases. J was trimmed by 6 bases and V by 0 bases; bases with no gene match: 6. The CDR3 has 16 amino acids. Germline values: CDR1 SGDLS, CDR2 YYNGEE. CDR3 protein: CASSVELAGGSDTQYF. CDR3 coding DNA: TGTGCCAGCAGCGTAGAGCTAGCGGGGGGATCGGATACGCAGTATTTT. The whole variable domain, remainder taken from reference TRBV9 and TRBJ2-3, is DSGVTQTPKHLITATGQRVTLRCSPRSGDLSVYWYQQSLDQGLQFLIQYYNGEERAKGNILERFSAQQFPDLHSELNLSSLELGDSALYFCASSVELAGGSDTQYFGPGTRLTVL.

The rearrangement links TRBV14 to TRBJ1-2, with D maybe TRBD1 (5 bases). CDR1 is SGHDN and CDR2 is FVKESK in the germline V gene. V lost 3 bases and J lost 3, with 8 bases in between. This CDR3 has 13 amino acids. This CDR3 reads CASSHGDYYGYTF. The CDR3 DNA reads as TGTGCCAGCAGCCACGGGGACTACTATGGCTACACCTTC.

This chain connects TRBV11-2 to TRBJ2-2, with 7 bases identical to TRBD1. Trimming cost V 6 bases and J 3 bases; bases outside gene matches: 10. This CDR3 has 16 residues. Germline values: CDR1 SGHAT, CDR2 FQNNGV. Here the CDR3 reads CASRLLRGRHTGELFF. For the CDR3, the DNA is TGTGCCAGCAGACTTCTAAGGGGGCGTCACACCGGGGAGCTGTTTTTT.

The rearrangement joins TRBV2 to TRBJ1-5; D might be TRBD1 (6 bases). Germline values: CDR1 SNHLY, CDR2 FYNNEI. The CDR3 sequence is 16 residues long. V lost 5 bases to trimming and J lost 11 bases, with 25 bases between them. The CDR3 DNA reads TGTGCCAGCAGTCGGGGGGCCAGGCTGGGGGACTGGGCCCAGCATTTT. Translated, it gives CASSRGARLGDWAQHF.

Remarks on this clone: One end of the junction is discordant with germline, which a read error may explain. The rearrangement uses TRBV6-1 and TRBJ2-7; TRBD2 matches at 12 bases. The CDR3 spans 15 residues. Germline lookup yields CDR1 MNHNS and CDR2 SASEGT. CDR3 DNA: TGTGCCAGCAAAATCGGACTAGCGGGGACCTACGGGCAGTACTTC. Its protein product is CASKIGLAGTYGQYF.

This clone was counted only a few times. V is TRBV14 and J is TRBJ2-2; tentatively, D is TRBD2 (6 bases). The germline V gene has CDR1 SGHDN and CDR2 FVKESK. V shed 5 bases and J shed 8 bases, with 12 bases lying between them. The CDR3 runs to 13 residues. The CDR3 reads CASSWTAGGELFF. The CDR3 nucleotides are TGTGCCAGCAGCTGGACGGCGGGAGGGGAGCTGTTTTTT.

This clone came up once. V usage is TRBV5-8 and J usage is TRBJ2-2; D is unresolved. V shed 0 bases and J shed 1 base, with 7 bases lying between them. Germline V gene lookup returns CDR1 SGHTS and CDR2 YDEGEE. This CDR3 comprises 15 residues. CDR3 bases: TGTGCCAGCAGCTTGGACGAGATGAACACCGGGGAGCTGTTTTTT. Translated, it gives CASSLDEMNTGELFF.

The CDR3 sequence: CASSQNGGPIQETQYF. CDR3 DNA: TGCGCCAGCAGCCAAAACGGGGGGCCCATCCAAGAGACCCAGTACTTC. The chain recombines TRBV4-1 with TRBJ2-5, with D tentatively TRBD2 (7 bases). CDR3 length: 16 residues. The V gene lost 2 bases and the J gene lost 1 base, with 14 bases spanning the gap. Germline V lookup: CDR1 MGHRA, CDR2 YSYEKL.

This sequence joins TRBV2 and TRBJ2-2; TRBD1 might be the D (6 bases). CDR1 is SNHLY and CDR2 is FYNNEI in the germline V gene. This CDR3 contains 15 residues. V gave up 9 bases and J gave up 4 bases, with 18 bases separating them. The CDR3 DNA is TGTGCCAGTGAGGGCCGGACAGTCCCCACCGGGGAGCTGTTTTTT. Its translation is CASEGRTVPTGELFF.

This chain uses TRBV5-6 with TRBJ1-3; D is possibly TRBD1 (6 bases). Trimming cost V 5 bases and J 0 bases, with 9 bases left between them. This CDR3 contains 14 residues. The germline gives CDR1 SGHDT, CDR2 YYEEEE. DNA for the CDR3: TGTGCCAGCAGTTGGACAGACTCTGGAAACACCATATATTTT. Translated: CASSWTDSGNTIYF.

The chain uses TRBV5-6 and TRBJ1-6, with D possibly being TRBD1 (5 bases). The germline V gene has CDR1 SGHDT and CDR2 YYEEEE. The V end was cut by 6 bases, the J end by 7 bases, with 17 bases between. The length of the CDR3 is 15 residues. The CDR3 DNA is TGTGCCAGCAATTTTTGGCCCGCAGGGAATTCACCCCTCCACTTT. Translation: CASNFWPAGNSPLHF.

The chain carries TRBV28 and TRBJ1-4; 7 nucleotides match TRBD1. With V trimmed by 8 bases and J by 15 bases, 18 bases remained unmatched. The CDR3 covers 14 residues. In germline, CDR1 is MDHEN, CDR2 SYDVKM. The CDR3 region has the DNA TGTGCCAGCGGGTTAACAGGGGCCCCTGAAAGGGTGTTTTTT. This codes for CASGLTGAPERVFF.

This clone was recorded once. The rearrangement joins TRBV9 to TRBJ2-1; 9 bases fit TRBD2. CDR1 SGDLS and CDR2 YYNGEE come from the germline V gene. V trimming: 0 bases; J trimming: 2 bases; junction bases outside the gene matches: 6. The CDR3 extends over 17 amino acids. CDR3 protein: CASSVATGGRAYNEQFF. The CDR3 coding sequence is TGTGCCAGCAGCGTAGCTACCGGCGGGAGGGCCTACAATGAGCAGTTCTTC.

V is TRBV19 and J is TRBJ1-1; possible D gene TRBD1, 5 bases. From germline, CDR1 is LNHDA and CDR2 SQIVND (reference sequence). There are 14 residues in the CDR3. The V end lost 8 bases, the J end lost 5 bases, and 18 bases lay between the germline ends. The CDR3 DNA reads as TGTGCCAGTGACCTTGGGGGGGGTCAAACTGAAGCTTTCTTT. This codes for CASDLGGGQTEAFF. Looking up the rest from reference TRBV19 and TRBJ1-1 gives the full variable domain: DGGITQSPKYLFRKEGQNVTLSCEQNLNHDAMYWYRQDPGQGLRLIYYSQIVNDFQKGDIAEGYSVSREKKESFPLTVTSAQKNPTAFYLCASDLGGGQTEAFFGQGTRLTVV.

The V call is TRBV19, the J call TRBJ2-4; TRBD2 is a possible D gene (6 bases). V was pared by 3 bases and J by 4 bases, with 16 bases between. The CDR3 runs 16 residues. Germline V gene sequence: CDR1 LNHDA, CDR2 SQIVND (reference sequence). This CDR3 is CASSMDYSQGKNIQYF. CDR3 coding DNA: TGTGCCAGTAGTATGGACTACAGTCAGGGTAAAAACATTCAGTACTTC.

This chain joins TRBV11-2 and TRBJ1-1; a weak D match, TRBD1 (6 bases). This CDR3 is built from 16 residues. Germline V lookup: CDR1 SGHAT, CDR2 FQNNGV. Between the trimmed V and J ends, which lost 6 bases and 10 bases, there was a span of 27 bases. In DNA form, the CDR3 reads TGTGCCAGCAGGATCGGCCAGGGGCGCGAAGGTGGACGAGCTTTCTTT. This codes for CASRIGQGREGGRAFF.

The rearrangement joins TRBV5-5 to TRBJ1-1; TRBD1 might be the D (6 bases). The germline V gene encodes CDR1 SGHKS and CDR2 YYEKEE (reference sequence). The CDR3 sequence is 14 residues long. V was trimmed by 0 bases and J by 3 bases, leaving 9 bases between them. In DNA form, the CDR3 reads TGTGCCAGCAGCTTGGAACAGGGCCACACTGAAGCTTTCTTT. Translating gives CASSLEQGHTEAFF.

CDR3 sequence (DNA): TGTGCCAGCAGCTGGGGGGGAGGGGTAAGAGACGAGCAGTACTTC. This gives the protein CASSWGGGVRDEQYF. The V and J genes are TRBV5-4 and TRBJ2-7; 7 bases map to TRBD2. The CDR3 sequence is 15 residues long. The ends lost 3 bases at V and 5 bases at J; junction bases unmatched: 11. Germline V gene sequence: CDR1 SGHNT, CDR2 YYREEE (reference sequence).

Only a few counts were recorded for this clone. The CDR3 DNA is TGTGCCAGGCCAACAGGGAACAATCAGCCCCAGCATTTT. Amino acids: CARPTGNNQPQHF. The chain has TRBV2 and TRBJ1-5, with a weak D call TRBD1 (6 bases). This CDR3 is 13 amino acids long. Trimming removed 9 bases at V and 3 bases at J, with 12 bases between. Germline lookup yields CDR1 SNHLY and CDR2 FYNNEI.

The chain is built from TRBV18 and TRBJ2-1; D is unresolved. The germline V gene has CDR1 KGHSH and CDR2 LQKENI. The CDR3 extends over 14 amino acids. V lost 3 bases to trimming and J lost 5 bases, with 11 bases between them. Here the CDR3 reads CASSPRPDHNEQFF. The CDR3 DNA follows: TGTGCCAGCTCACCGCGGCCAGACCACAATGAGCAGTTCTTC.

The chain employs TRBV29-1 and TRBJ2-3; 14 bases map to TRBD2. J gave up 1 base and V 6 bases, and 3 bases lay outside the gene matches. CDR3 size: 15 residues. Germline V gives CDR1 SQVTM, CDR2 ANQGSEA. CDR3 in amino acids: CSVVGLAGGTDTQYF. The CDR3 nucleotides are TGCAGCGTGGTGGGACTAGCGGGAGGCACAGATACGCAGTATTTT.

The genes are TRBV15 and TRBJ1-2; D is undetermined. The ends were cut back, 5 bases at V and 4 bases at J, with 14 bases in the middle. The CDR3 extends over 14 amino acids. Germline assignment: CDR1 LNHNV and CDR2 YYDKDF (reference sequence). CDR3 nucleotides: TGTGCCACCAGCGAGATAGATGTCTCCTATGGCTACACCTTC. This gives the protein CATSEIDVSYGYTF.

This chain connects TRBV5-6 to TRBJ2-2; D not resolved. The CDR3 is 16 residues long. The ends were cut back, 0 bases at V and 4 bases at J, with 13 bases in the middle. CDR1 SGHDT and CDR2 YYEEEE come from the germline V gene. The CDR3 nucleotides read TGTGCCAGCAGCTTGGATACCAGCGATAGCACCGGGGAGCTGTTTTTT. Translating gives CASSLDTSDSTGELFF.